These 17 T cell receptor beta chains originate from one sample sequenced in a study of blood T cell repertoires in COVID-19. Assay: immunoSEQ multiplex PCR; the TCRdb copy retains only in-frame clones and omits some. This table holds over 85,000 clones, around 87% found once. The sample consisted of peripheral blood. The receptors here all came from a human donor in a cohort sampled during active COVID-19.

The CDR3 is CASSPVQARREQFF. The CDR3 DNA is TGTGCCAGCAGCCCAGTGCAGGCTCGCAGGGAGCAGTTCTTC. The gene calls are TRBV7-6 and TRBJ2-1; D not resolved. Germline assignment: CDR1 SGHVS and CDR2 FNYEAQ. V lost 5 bases and J lost 10, with 18 bases in between. The CDR3 loop spans 14 amino acids. Filled out from reference TRBV7-6 and TRBJ2-1, the complete variable domain reads GAGVSQSPRYKVTKRGQDVALRCDPISGHVSLYWYRQALGQGPEFLTYFNYEAQQDKSGLPNDRFSAERPEGSISTLTIQRTEQRDSAMYRCASSPVQARREQFFGPGTRLTVL.

The sample holds many counts of this clone. V gene TRBV9 combines with J gene TRBJ1-2; D unresolved. Germline CDR1 SGDLS, CDR2 YYNGEE. Trimming removed 0 bases at V and 2 bases at J, with 8 bases between. There are 14 residues in the CDR3. In nucleotides, the CDR3 is TGTGCCAGCAGCGTAGATCCGGGGAACTATGGCTACACCTTC. This sequence encodes CASSVDPGNYGYTF.

V is TRBV6-5 and J is TRBJ1-1; TRBD1 is a possible D gene (5 bases). V was trimmed by 2 bases and J by 4 bases, leaving 11 bases between them. The CDR3 covers 14 residues. Germline lookup yields CDR1 MNHEY and CDR2 SVGAGI. This CDR3 is CASSYNRMSTEAFF. CDR3 DNA: TGTGCCAGCAGTTACAACAGGATGAGCACTGAAGCTTTCTTT.

The sample holds one count of this clone. The rearrangement links TRBV9 to TRBJ2-1; the D gene is possibly TRBD2 (6 bases). Trimming pared 2 bases from V and 0 bases from J, leaving 9 bases between. The V gene's germline CDR1 is SGDLS and CDR2 YYNGEE. There are 15 residues in the CDR3. CDR3 region: CASSVGSSSYNEQFF. Written as DNA, the CDR3 is TGTGCCAGCAGCGTCGGGAGCAGCTCCTACAATGAGCAGTTCTTC.

A single count supports this clone. The chain carries TRBV11-2 and TRBJ2-7; TRBD1 matches at 9 bases. CDR3 length: 17 amino acids. Germline lookup yields CDR1 SGHAT and CDR2 FQNNGV. V trimming: 5 bases; J trimming: 0 bases; junction bases outside the gene matches: 11. CDR3 DNA: TGTGCCAGCAGCGAAGGACAGGGGTCCATCTCCTCCTACGAGCAGTACTTC. This translates into CASSEGQGSISSYEQYF.

The chain links TRBV19 to TRBJ2-1; D perhaps matches TRBD1 (6 bases). The ends were cut back, 8 bases at V and 2 bases at J, with 16 bases in the middle. CDR1 LNHDA and CDR2 SQIVND come from the germline V gene (reference sequence). This CDR3 has 15 residues. This CDR3 reads CASLERDTPYNEQFF. In DNA, the CDR3 is TGTGCCAGTTTGGAAAGGGACACCCCCTACAATGAGCAGTTCTTC.

This chain joins TRBV23-1 and TRBJ2-1, with TRBD2 matching over 7 bases. TRBV23-1 is marked as an open reading frame, function uncertain. The CDR3 contains 18 residues. The junction had 22 bases not matched to a gene; V was cut back by 5 bases and J by 9 bases. CDR3 protein: CASSIYLNMPAGSGEQFF. The CDR3, as DNA: TGCGCCAGCAGTATTTACCTTAATATGCCAGCGGGGTCCGGTGAGCAGTTCTTC.

V is TRBV9 and J is TRBJ2-2; D uncertain. Germline CDR1 is SGDLS and CDR2 is YYNGEE. The V gene lost 4 bases and the J gene lost 6 bases, with 10 bases spanning the gap. CDR3 length: 13 residues. This CDR3 is CASSPTPSGELFF. The DNA for the CDR3 is TGTGCCAGCAGCCCTACCCCGTCCGGGGAGCTGTTTTTT.

The chain recombines TRBV7-3 with TRBJ2-5, with 7 bases that match TRBD2. The CDR3 loop spans 14 amino acids. From germline, CDR1 is SGHTA and CDR2 FQGTGA. With V trimmed by 3 bases and J by 4 bases, 5 bases remained unmatched. The CDR3 region has the DNA TGTGCCAGCAGCTTTGCGGGAGTCGGAGAGACCCAGTACTTC. It specifies CASSFAGVGETQYF.

V and J are TRBV5-4 and TRBJ2-1, with a possible D match to TRBD2 (6 bases). Deletions cut 4 bases from V and 4 bases from J, with 12 bases between. Germline-derived CDR1 and CDR2 are SGHNT and YYREEE (reference sequence). This CDR3 comprises 14 residues. The CDR3: CASSPQGLYNEQFF. The CDR3 nucleotides read TGTGCCAGCAGCCCCCAGGGACTTTACAATGAGCAGTTCTTC.

This sequence joins TRBV7-6 and TRBJ1-2, with unresolved D. Looked up from germline, CDR1 is SGHVS and CDR2 is FNYEAQ. The CDR3 is made up of 12 amino acids. The germline V and J ends were trimmed by 2 bases and 2 bases, with 3 bases remaining between them. The CDR3 region has the DNA TGTGCCAGCAGCTTACGGAACTATGGCTACACCTTC. The encoded protein is CASSLRNYGYTF.

CDR3 amino acids: CASSQEPAGPVKYF. In nucleotides, the CDR3 is TGTGCCAGCAGCCAAGAACCCGCGGGGCCGGTGAAGTATTTT. The V call is TRBV3-1 (or the pseudogene TRBV3-2), the J call TRBJ2-3; D is perhaps TRBD2 (6 bases). V was cut by 0 bases and J by 13 bases, with 17 bases left in between. This CDR3 has 14 residues. Germline values: CDR1 LGHDT, CDR2 YNNKEL (reference sequence).

The chain has TRBV4-1 and TRBJ2-1; TRBD2 is a possible D gene (5 bases). The germline gives CDR1 MGHRA, CDR2 YSYEKL. V lost 0 bases to trimming and J lost 9 bases, with 12 bases between them. CDR3 size: 14 residues. The CDR3 loop is CASSQDHSAGEQFF. The DNA of the CDR3 is TGCGCCAGCAGCCAAGACCATAGCGCGGGTGAGCAGTTCTTC.

The CDR3 spells CAGRDRGTDTQYF. The CDR3 nucleotides read TGTGCCGGAAGGGACAGGGGCACAGATACGCAGTATTTT. The V and J genes are TRBV19 and TRBJ2-3, with 9 bases that match TRBD1. The length of the CDR3 is 13 residues. Germline lookup yields CDR1 LNHDA and CDR2 SQIVND (reference sequence). The V and J ends lost 11 bases and 1 base, in that order; junction bases with no gene match: 4.

The rearrangement links TRBV7-2 to TRBJ1-1; 7 positions match TRBD1. Germline V lookup: CDR1 SGHTA, CDR2 FQGNSA. This CDR3 has 15 amino acids. The trim removed 5 bases at V and 5 bases at J, leaving 11 bases unmatched. CDR3 bases: TGTGCCAGCAGCGTAGGGGGCAGGGGGGTTACTGAAGCTTTCTTT. It translates to CASSVGGRGVTEAFF.

This sequence joins TRBV12-3 or TRBV12-4 and TRBJ2-3; D is possibly TRBD1 (5 bases). The V end lost 3 bases, the J end lost 1 base, and 5 bases lay between the germline ends. CDR3 size: 13 residues. For the CDR3, the DNA is TGTGCCAGCAGTTTCAGGGGCACAGATACGCAGTATTTT. This encodes CASSFRGTDTQYF.

The chain carries TRBV11-3 and TRBJ1-1; D is unclear. The CDR3 runs to 13 residues. Trimming stripped 5 bases from V and 6 bases from J, with 13 bases between. Germline V gene lookup returns CDR1 SGHNT and CDR2 YENEEA. CDR3 protein: CASSERRGSEAFF. CDR3 DNA sequence: TGTGCCAGCAGCGAACGACGGGGTTCTGAAGCTTTCTTT.